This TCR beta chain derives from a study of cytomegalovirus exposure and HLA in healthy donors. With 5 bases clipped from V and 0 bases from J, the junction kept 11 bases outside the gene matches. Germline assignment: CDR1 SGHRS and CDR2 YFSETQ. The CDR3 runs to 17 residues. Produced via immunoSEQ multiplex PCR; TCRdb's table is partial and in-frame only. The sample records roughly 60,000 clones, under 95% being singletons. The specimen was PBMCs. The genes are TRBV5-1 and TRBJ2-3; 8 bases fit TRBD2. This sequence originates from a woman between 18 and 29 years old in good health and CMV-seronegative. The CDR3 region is CASRQLTSGPSTDTQYF. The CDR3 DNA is TGCGCCAGCAGGCAACTCACTAGCGGACCGAGCACAGATACGCAGTATTTT. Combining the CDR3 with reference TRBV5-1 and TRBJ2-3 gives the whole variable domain KAGVTQTPRYLIKTRGQQVTLSCSPISGHRSVSWYQQTPGQGLQFLFEYFSETQRNKGNFPGRFSGRQFSNSRSEMNVSTLELGDSALYLCASRQLTSGPSTDTQYFGPGTRLTVL.